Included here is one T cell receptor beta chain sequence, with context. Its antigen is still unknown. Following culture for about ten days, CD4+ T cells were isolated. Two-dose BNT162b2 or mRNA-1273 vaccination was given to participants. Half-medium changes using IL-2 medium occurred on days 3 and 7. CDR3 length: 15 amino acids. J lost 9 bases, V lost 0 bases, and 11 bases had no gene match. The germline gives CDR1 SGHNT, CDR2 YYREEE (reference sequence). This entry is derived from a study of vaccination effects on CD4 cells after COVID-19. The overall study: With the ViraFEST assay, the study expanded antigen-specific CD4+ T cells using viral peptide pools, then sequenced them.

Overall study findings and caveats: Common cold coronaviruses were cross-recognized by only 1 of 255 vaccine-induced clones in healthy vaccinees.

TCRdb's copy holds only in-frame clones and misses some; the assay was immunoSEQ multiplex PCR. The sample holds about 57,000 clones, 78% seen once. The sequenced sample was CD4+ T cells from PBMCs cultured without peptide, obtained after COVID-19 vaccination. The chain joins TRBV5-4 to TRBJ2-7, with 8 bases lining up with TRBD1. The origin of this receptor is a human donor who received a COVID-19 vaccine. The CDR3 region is CASSLGPGQDPTQYF. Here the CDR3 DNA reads TGTGCCAGCAGCTTGGGACCGGGACAGGATCCTACGCAGTACTTC. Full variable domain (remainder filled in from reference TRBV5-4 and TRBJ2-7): ETGVTQSPTHLIKTRGQQVTLRCSSQSGHNTVSWYQQALGQGPQFIFQYYREEENGRGNFPPRFSGLQFPNYSSELNVNALELDDSALYLCASSLGPGQDPTQYFGPGTRLTVT.